These 29 T cell receptor beta chains came from one sample sequenced in a study of identical twins. One entry per CDR3 protein, called by TCRdb with MiXCR from the 5' RACE reads. The sample carries some 690,000 distinct CDR3 sequences, around 20% recorded once. The same specimen was also included in a second study, on T cells expressing NK-cell markers.

The specimen sequenced was PBMCs. The receptors come from a woman between 18 and 29 years old in good health.

The CDR3 DNA reads as TGTGCCAGCAGTTACTACGGGGGTGCTGGGGCCAACGTCCTGACTTTC. Translated, it gives CASSYYGGAGANVLTF. The rearrangement uses TRBV6-5 and TRBJ2-6, with a tentative D call TRBD2 (6 bases). V was shortened by 1 base and J by 2 bases, with 9 bases between the two germline ends. There are 16 residues in the CDR3. Germline loops: CDR1 MNHEY, CDR2 SVGAGI.

The sample holds many counts of this clonotype. This chain uses TRBV9 with TRBJ1-3; D is unresolved. The CDR3 sequence is 13 residues long. Trimming left V 4 bases short and J 1 base short, with 6 bases between. Germline V lookup: CDR1 SGDLS, CDR2 YYNGEE. The CDR3 DNA follows: TGTGCCAGCAGCTTAAGTTCTGGAAACACCATATATTTT. Translated, it gives CASSLSSGNTIYF.

Ten or more counts support this clonotype. V gene TRBV6-5 combines with J gene TRBJ2-4; unclear D gene. The CDR3 extends over 15 amino acids. The germline CDR1 and CDR2 sequences are MNHEY and SVGAGI. V lost 5 bases and J lost 7, with 18 bases in between. CDR3 sequence: CASSNKTRFGNIQYF. CDR3 nucleotides: TGTGCCAGCAGTAACAAGACCCGGTTCGGGAACATTCAGTACTTC.

The chain recombines TRBV20-1 with TRBJ2-7; 8 bases fit TRBD1. The V segment lost 1 base and the J segment 6 bases; nucleotides outside the gene matches: 5. The CDR3 sequence is 13 residues long. The V gene's germline CDR1 is DFQATT and CDR2 SNEGSKA (reference sequence). CDR3 DNA sequence: TGCAGTGCTAGAGGACAGGGGCGGCGCGAGCAGTACTTC. Residues: CSARGQGRREQYF.

This sequence joins TRBV10-3 and TRBJ1-1, with a tentative D call TRBD1 (5 bases). The CDR3 covers 14 residues. Germline CDR1 and CDR2: ENHRY and SYGVKD. V gave up 4 bases and J gave up 7 bases, with 16 bases separating them. The CDR3 DNA sequence: TGTGCCATCAGTGCGTACCAGGGAGAGCGTGAAGCTTTCTTT. Translation: CAISAYQGEREAFF.

The chain carries TRBV5-1 and TRBJ2-2; TRBD2 matches 7 bases. There are 14 residues in the CDR3. V shed 4 bases, J shed 5 bases, and the junction held 5 bases outside the gene matches. From germline, CDR1 is SGHRS and CDR2 YFSETQ. The CDR3 nucleotides read TGCGCCAGCAGCCAGACTAGCCATACCGGGGAGCTGTTTTTT. Protein product: CASSQTSHTGELFF.

J is TRBJ1-2 and V is TRBV5-1, with TRBD1 matching over 7 bases. V shed 7 bases, J shed 8 bases, and the junction held 14 bases outside the gene matches. This CDR3 has 14 residues. Per germline, CDR1 SGHRS and CDR2 YFSETQ. In DNA form, the CDR3 reads TGCGCCAGCCAACAAGGAGACAGGGATGACGGCTACACCTTC. The encoded protein is CASQQGDRDDGYTF.

Written as DNA, the CDR3 is TGCGCCAGCAGCTTGGCTTTGAGGGCTGGGACCGGGGAGCTGTTTTTT. It codes for CASSLALRAGTGELFF. This chain uses TRBV5-1 with TRBJ2-2, with D possibly matching TRBD2 (5 bases). From germline, CDR1 is SGHRS and CDR2 YFSETQ. CDR3 size: 16 residues. The V gene lost 0 bases and the J gene lost 5 bases, with 14 bases spanning the gap. The full variable domain, in which reference TRBV5-1 and TRBJ2-2 provide the parts outside the CDR3, is KAGVTQTPRYLIKTRGQQVTLSCSPISGHRSVSWYQQTPGQGLQFLFEYFSETQRNKGNFPGRFSGRQFSNSRSEMNVSTLELGDSALYLCASSLALRAGTGELFFGEGSRLTVL.

This sequence joins TRBV12-3 or TRBV12-4 and TRBJ2-5; D is undetermined. The CDR3 contains 14 residues. V was pared by 3 bases and J by 7 bases, with 15 bases between. CDR3 loop: CASSLNGREWTQYF. DNA for the CDR3: TGTGCCAGCAGTTTGAATGGAAGAGAATGGACCCAGTACTTC.

This clonotype was recorded at least ten times. The chain is built from TRBV15 and TRBJ1-1; D is unresolved. The CDR3 runs 14 residues. Trimming pared 8 bases from V and 5 bases from J, leaving 18 bases between. The germline gives CDR1 LNHNV, CDR2 YYDKDF (reference sequence). The CDR3 nucleotides read TGTGCCACCTCCCGCGGCGGTCGTGGGACTGAAGCTTTCTTT. Translated: CATSRGGRGTEAFF.

The V call is TRBV20-1, the J call TRBJ2-5; 8 bases align to TRBD2. Germline loops: CDR1 DFQATT, CDR2 SNEGSKA (reference sequence). Germline trimming cut 6 bases from V and 2 bases from J; bases unmatched to any gene: 11. The CDR3 has 15 amino acids. CDR3 region: CSAYMKASGQETQYF. For the CDR3, the DNA is TGCAGTGCCTACATGAAGGCTAGCGGGCAAGAGACCCAGTACTTC.

This clonotype was observed a few times. The rearrangement joins TRBV9 to TRBJ2-7; 14 nucleotides line up with TRBD2. The CDR3 contains 15 residues. With 4 bases clipped from V and 11 bases from J, the junction kept 11 bases outside the gene matches. Germline assignment: CDR1 SGDLS and CDR2 YYNGEE. The CDR3 loop is CASSSGLAGVDVEYF. CDR3 bases: TGTGCCAGCAGCTCGGGACTAGCGGGAGTAGACGTGGAGTACTTC.

This clonotype was detected only a few times. CDR3 loop: CASSVAGEEQFF. The CDR3 nucleotides are TGTGCCAGCAGCGTAGCGGGAGAGGAGCAGTTCTTC. The rearrangement joins TRBV9 to TRBJ2-1, with a weak D call TRBD2 (6 bases). V was shortened by 0 bases and J by 10 bases, with 8 bases between the two germline ends. The germline gives CDR1 SGDLS, CDR2 YYNGEE. CDR3 length equals 12 residues.

This chain uses TRBV11-3 with TRBJ2-3; TRBD2 is a possible D gene (5 bases). CDR1 and CDR2 from the germline V gene are SGHNT and YENEEA. The CDR3 runs 15 residues. Trimming removed 7 bases from V and 4 bases from J, with 18 bases in between. DNA of the CDR3: TGTGCCAGCACCCCCCTCCCGGGATCAGCAGATACGCAGTATTTT. Its protein is CASTPLPGSADTQYF.

A few counts support this clonotype. The V and J genes are TRBV2 and TRBJ2-7; TRBD2 matches at 15 bases. Germline CDR1 and CDR2: SNHLY and FYNNEI. This CDR3 region has 15 residues. Germline trimming cut 6 bases from V and 4 bases from J; bases unmatched to any gene: 4. The CDR3 sequence is CASSGLAGGPYEQYF. CDR3 coding DNA: TGTGCCAGCAGCGGACTAGCGGGAGGGCCTTACGAGCAGTACTTC. Looking up the rest from reference TRBV2 and TRBJ2-7 gives the full variable domain: EPEVTQTPSHQVTQMGQEVILRCVPISNHLYFYWYRQILGQKVEFLVSFYNNEISEKSEIFDDQFSVERPDGSNFTLKIRSTKLEDSAMYFCASSGLAGGPYEQYFGPGTRLTVT.

This clonotype came up many times. V usage is TRBV7-9 and J usage is TRBJ2-7, with D tentatively TRBD2 (6 bases). Germline CDR1 and CDR2: SEHNR and FQNEAQ (reference sequence). The CDR3 covers 12 residues. The V gene lost 5 bases and the J gene lost 2 bases, with 7 bases spanning the gap. CDR3 protein: CASSGGTYEQYF. In DNA, the CDR3 is TGTGCCAGCAGCGGCGGGACCTACGAGCAGTACTTC.

This clonotype was observed at least ten times. The CDR3 DNA follows: TGTGCCAGCAGCCGAGAACCAACTAATGAAAAACTGTTTTTT. Its translation is CASSREPTNEKLFF. The chain employs TRBV7-9 and TRBJ1-4; no firm D call. Germline V gene data show CDR1 as SEHNR and CDR2 as FQNEAQ (reference sequence). The CDR3 contains 14 residues. Trimming pared 5 bases from V and 0 bases from J, leaving 7 bases between.

V gene TRBV15 combines with J gene TRBJ2-7; 10 bases are shared with TRBD1. V was pared by 6 bases and J by 5 bases, with 7 bases of the junction left unmatched. Germline V gene data show CDR1 as LNHNV and CDR2 as YYDKDF (reference sequence). The CDR3 length is 14 residues. The CDR3 region is CATSRQGAVDEQYF. The CDR3 coding sequence is TGTGCCACCAGTAGACAGGGGGCGGTGGACGAGCAGTACTTC.

The rearrangement links TRBV10-3 to TRBJ2-7, with unresolved D. The CDR3 consists of 13 residues. Germline CDR1 reads ENHRY; CDR2 reads SYGVKD. V lost 10 bases, J lost 4 bases, and 17 bases lay in between. CDR3 in amino acids: CATETESLYEQYF. In nucleotides, the CDR3 is TGTGCCACGGAGACGGAGAGTTTATACGAGCAGTACTTC.

J is TRBJ2-1 and V is TRBV6-2 or TRBV6-3; D gene ambiguous. V was cut by 3 bases and J by 0 bases, with 12 bases left in between. The CDR3 is 16 amino acids. Germline CDR1 is MNHEY and CDR2 is SVGEGT. The CDR3 region has the DNA TGTGCCAGCAGTTATGGGCCTCCCCGCTCCTACAATGAGCAGTTCTTC. Its translation is CASSYGPPRSYNEQFF.

The V gene is TRBV20-1, the J gene TRBJ1-3; tentative D call: TRBD1 (5 bases). Germline CDR1 reads DFQATT; CDR2 reads SNEGSKA (reference sequence). Trimming took off 1 base at V and 4 bases at J, with 11 bases between the two ends. The CDR3 runs 14 residues. As DNA, the CDR3 is TGCAGTGCTAGAGGGGGGATGGCCGGAAACACCATATATTTT. Protein product: CSARGGMAGNTIYF.

The chain links TRBV27 to TRBJ2-1, with D perhaps matching TRBD2 (7 bases). Germline V gives CDR1 MNHEY, CDR2 SMNVEV (reference sequence). This CDR3 contains 16 residues. The ends were cut back, 3 bases at V and 5 bases at J, with 17 bases in the middle. This chain's CDR3 is CASSFYGGAADNEQFF. Written as DNA, the CDR3 is TGTGCCAGCAGTTTTTATGGGGGGGCAGCGGACAATGAGCAGTTCTTC.

This chain uses TRBV12-3 or TRBV12-4 with TRBJ2-7; the D gene is possibly TRBD1 (6 bases). Trimming pared 5 bases from V and 2 bases from J, leaving 16 bases between. The CDR3 runs to 15 residues. CDR3 coding DNA: TGTGCCAGCAGTCCCCCAGGGGCACAAACCTACGAGCAGTACTTC. Protein: CASSPPGAQTYEQYF.

This clonotype has more than one count but fewer than ten. J is TRBJ2-7 and V is TRBV20-1; D tentatively reads TRBD1 or TRBD2 (5 bases each). Trimming took 0 bases from V and 2 from J, leaving 8 bases between them. CDR3 length: 13 amino acids. Germline values: CDR1 DFQATT, CDR2 SNEGSKA (reference sequence). CDR3 DNA: TGCAGTGCTAGAGATTTGGGGGCCTACGAGCAGTACTTC. It yields the protein CSARDLGAYEQYF.

The chain uses TRBV20-1 and TRBJ2-1, with D perhaps TRBD2 (5 bases). In germline, CDR1 is DFQATT, CDR2 SNEGSKA (reference sequence). The length of the CDR3 is 15 residues. V was shortened by 7 bases and J by 4 bases, with 20 bases between the two germline ends. CDR3 in amino acids: CSVIPRGSLYNEQFF. In nucleotides, the CDR3 is TGCAGTGTAATCCCCCGGGGATCCCTATACAATGAGCAGTTCTTC.

This chain connects TRBV20-1 to TRBJ2-3, with 8 bases lining up with TRBD1. J gave up 1 base and V 5 bases, and 2 bases lay outside the gene matches. This CDR3 contains 13 residues. Germline V gene sequence: CDR1 DFQATT, CDR2 SNEGSKA (reference sequence). CDR3 sequence reads: CSAGQGRTDTQYF. DNA of the CDR3: TGCAGTGCTGGACAGGGACGCACAGATACGCAGTATTTT.

This clonotype was picked up a small number of times. The genes are TRBV29-1 and TRBJ1-1; D call uncertain. Trimming pared 4 bases from V and 7 bases from J, leaving 10 bases between. Per the germline V gene, CDR1 is SQVTM and CDR2 is ANQGSEA. This CDR3 comprises 11 residues. In nucleotides, the CDR3 is TGCAGCGTTGGAGGAGTAAATGAAGCTTTCTTT. This gives the protein CSVGGVNEAFF.

A few counts support this clonotype. This chain joins TRBV6-1 and TRBJ2-6; D possibly corresponds to TRBD1 (6 bases). CDR3 length: 16 amino acids. Trimming cost V 10 bases and J 0 bases, with 16 bases left between them. Germline V gene lookup returns CDR1 MNHNS and CDR2 SASEGT. CDR3 sequence: CATGHRSVSGANVLTF. CDR3 DNA: TGTGCCACGGGACACCGTTCCGTCTCTGGGGCCAACGTCCTGACTTTC.

This clonotype was counted only a few times. The chain combines TRBV6-2 or TRBV6-3 with TRBJ2-1, with D maybe TRBD2 (5 bases). Looked up from germline, CDR1 is MNHEY and CDR2 is SVGEGT. The CDR3 totals 20 residues. Trimming pared 2 bases from V and 4 bases from J, leaving 27 bases between. Here the CDR3 DNA reads TGTGCCAGCAGTTACCCCACGAGTTGGAAAGCGGAGGTGGCTTACAATGAGCAGTTCTTC. Protein: CASSYPTSWKAEVAYNEQFF.